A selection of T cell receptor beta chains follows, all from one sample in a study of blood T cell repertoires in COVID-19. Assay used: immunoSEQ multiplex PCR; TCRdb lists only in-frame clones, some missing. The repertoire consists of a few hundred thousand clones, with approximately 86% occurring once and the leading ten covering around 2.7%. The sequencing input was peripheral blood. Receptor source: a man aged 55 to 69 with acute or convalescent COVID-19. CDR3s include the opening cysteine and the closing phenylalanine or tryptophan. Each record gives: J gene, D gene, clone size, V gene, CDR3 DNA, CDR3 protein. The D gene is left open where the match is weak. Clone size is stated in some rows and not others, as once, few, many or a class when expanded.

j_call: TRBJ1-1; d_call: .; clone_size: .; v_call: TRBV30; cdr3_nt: TGTGCAAGAAGAGGATACAACACTGAAGCTTTCTTT; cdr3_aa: CARRGYNTEAFF
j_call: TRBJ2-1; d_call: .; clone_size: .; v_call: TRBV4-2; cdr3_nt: TGTGCCAGCTCTCGGGCGGGGAGGTCCTACAATGAGCAGTTCTTC; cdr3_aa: CASSRAGRSYNEQFF
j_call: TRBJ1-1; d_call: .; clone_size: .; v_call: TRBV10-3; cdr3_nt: TGTGCCATCAGTGACTCTAACAGGCCAGAAGCTTTCTTT; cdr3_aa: CAISDSNRPEAFF
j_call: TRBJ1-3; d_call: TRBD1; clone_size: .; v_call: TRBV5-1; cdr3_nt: TGCGCCAGCAGCCCCCGGGACAGTGGAAACACCATATATTTT; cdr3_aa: CASSPRDSGNTIYF
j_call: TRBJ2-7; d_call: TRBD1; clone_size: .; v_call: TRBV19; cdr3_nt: TGTGCCAGTACCATTCAGGGGACAGGGCGCCACGAGCAGTACTTC; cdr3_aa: CASTIQGTGRHEQYF
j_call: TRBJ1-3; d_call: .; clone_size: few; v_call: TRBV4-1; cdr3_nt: TGCGCCAGCAGCCAAGAGGACACCCGCTCTGGAAACACCATATATTTT; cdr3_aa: CASSQEDTRSGNTIYF
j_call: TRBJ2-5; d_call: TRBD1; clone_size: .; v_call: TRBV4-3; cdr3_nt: TGCGCCAGCAGCCAAGGGGACAGGGCGACGGAGACCCAGTACTTC; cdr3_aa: CASSQGDRATETQYF
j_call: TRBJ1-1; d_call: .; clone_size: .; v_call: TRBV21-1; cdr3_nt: TGTGCCAGCAGCGCCCCGGGACAGAAGAACACTGAAGCTTTCTTT; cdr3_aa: CASSAPGQKNTEAFF
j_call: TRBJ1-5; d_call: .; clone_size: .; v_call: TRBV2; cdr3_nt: TGTGCCAGCACGTCCGGGACTTCCAATCAGCCCCAGCATTTT; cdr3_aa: CASTSGTSNQPQHF
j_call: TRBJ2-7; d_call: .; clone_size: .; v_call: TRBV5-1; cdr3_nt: TGCGCCAGCAGCCCCCAGTACCCCGAGCAGTACTTC; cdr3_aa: CASSPQYPEQYF
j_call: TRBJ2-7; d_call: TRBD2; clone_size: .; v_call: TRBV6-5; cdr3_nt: TGTGCCAGCAGTTACTCGAGCGGGGGGACCGAGCAGTACTTC; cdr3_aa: CASSYSSGGTEQYF
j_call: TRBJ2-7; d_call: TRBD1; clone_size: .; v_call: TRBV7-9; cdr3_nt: TGTGCCAGCAGCCCACCTCACGACAGGGGGGAATACGAGCAGTACTTC; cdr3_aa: CASSPPHDRGEYEQYF
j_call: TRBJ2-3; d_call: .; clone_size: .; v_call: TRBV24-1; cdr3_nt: TGTGCCACCAGTGATTTGTACCAGGGAAACACAGATACGCAGTATTTT; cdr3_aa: CATSDLYQGNTDTQYF
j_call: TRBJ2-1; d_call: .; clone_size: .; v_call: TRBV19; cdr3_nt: TGTGCCAGTAGTATAGCGGCCAGGGCGGGAAATGAGCAGTTCTTC; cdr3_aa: CASSIAARAGNEQFF
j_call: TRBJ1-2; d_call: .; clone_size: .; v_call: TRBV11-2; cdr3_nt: TGTGCCAGCAGCGTGGCAGGGGCCACGGCTAACTATGGCTACACCTTC; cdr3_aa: CASSVAGATANYGYTF
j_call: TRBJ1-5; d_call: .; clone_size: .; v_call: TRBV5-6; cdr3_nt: TGTGCCAGCAGCTTGAGGGGGTTTCTAGACAATCAGCCCCAGCATTTT; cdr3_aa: CASSLRGFLDNQPQHF
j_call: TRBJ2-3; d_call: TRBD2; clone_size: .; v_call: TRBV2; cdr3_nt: TGTGCCAGCAGCCGGACTAGCGGGATCACAGATACGCAGTATTTT; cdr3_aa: CASSRTSGITDTQYF
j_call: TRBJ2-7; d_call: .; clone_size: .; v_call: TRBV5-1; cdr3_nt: TGCGCCAGCAGCTTCCAACACAAGTCGACCTACGAGCAGTACTTC; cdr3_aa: CASSFQHKSTYEQYF
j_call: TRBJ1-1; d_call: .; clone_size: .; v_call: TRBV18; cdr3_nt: TGTGCCAGCTCACCCGGCTCGAGGGGGAGGGACACTGAAGCTTTCTTT; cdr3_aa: CASSPGSRGRDTEAFF
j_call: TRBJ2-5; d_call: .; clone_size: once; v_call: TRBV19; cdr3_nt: TGTGCCAGTAGTATTGGGGGGGCGCAGGCAGAGACCCAGTACTTC; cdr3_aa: CASSIGGAQAETQYF
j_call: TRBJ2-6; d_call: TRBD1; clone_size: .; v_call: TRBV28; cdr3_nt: TGTGCCAGCAGTTCCGGGACAGGGTCTGGGGCCAACGTCCTGACTTTC; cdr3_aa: CASSSGTGSGANVLTF
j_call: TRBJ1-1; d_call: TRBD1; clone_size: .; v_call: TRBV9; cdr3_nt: TGTGCCAGCAGCGTTGCAGGGGGTCGGGGCACTGAAGCTTTCTTT; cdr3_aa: CASSVAGGRGTEAFF
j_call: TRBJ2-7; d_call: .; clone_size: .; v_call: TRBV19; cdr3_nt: TGTGCCAGTAGTATTGGCTCTCCCCCGCCGGGCGAGCAGTACTTC; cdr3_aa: CASSIGSPPPGEQYF
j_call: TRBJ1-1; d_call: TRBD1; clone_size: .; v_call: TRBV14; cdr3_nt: TGTGCCAGCAGTCCCATGGGGACAGGGGGGAGAAACACTGAAGCTTTCTTT; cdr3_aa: CASSPMGTGGRNTEAFF
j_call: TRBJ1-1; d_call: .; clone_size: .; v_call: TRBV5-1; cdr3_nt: TGCGCCAGCAGCCGAATCGACAGTAATAGACTGAACACTGAAGCTTTCTTT; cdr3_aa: CASSRIDSNRLNTEAFF
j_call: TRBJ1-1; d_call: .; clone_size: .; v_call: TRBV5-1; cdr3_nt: TGCGCCAGCAGCTTGGGGGAAGCGAGAGGGAATGCTGAAGCTTTCTTT; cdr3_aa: CASSLGEARGNAEAFF
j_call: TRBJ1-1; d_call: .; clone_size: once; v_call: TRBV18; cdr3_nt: TGTGCCAGCTCACAACTCCAGGAGAACACTGAAGCTTTCTTT; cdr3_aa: CASSQLQENTEAFF
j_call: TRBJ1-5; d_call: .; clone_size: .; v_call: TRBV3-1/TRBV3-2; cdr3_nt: TGTGCCAGCAGCCAAGCCCAAGAGGGAGAGCCCCAGCATTTT; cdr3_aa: CASSQAQEGEPQHF
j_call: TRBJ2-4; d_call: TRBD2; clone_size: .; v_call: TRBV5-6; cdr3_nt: TGTGCCAGCAGCACCGTACCAGCGGGGGGGAAACTAGCCAAAAACATTCAGTACTTC; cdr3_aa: CASSTVPAGGKLAKNIQYF
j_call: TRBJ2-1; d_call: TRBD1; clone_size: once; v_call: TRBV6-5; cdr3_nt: TGTGCCAGCACCCTGGACAGGGGGCATTATGAGCAGTTCTTC; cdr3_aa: CASTLDRGHYEQFF
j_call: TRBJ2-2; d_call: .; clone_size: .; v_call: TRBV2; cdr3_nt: TGTGCCAGCACCTCAGGACATGCCACCGGGGAGCTGTTTTTT; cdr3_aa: CASTSGHATGELFF
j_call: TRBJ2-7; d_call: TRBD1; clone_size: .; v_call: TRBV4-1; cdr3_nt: TGCGCCAGCAGCGAGCGACAGGGGGATTTTCCCTACGAGCAGTACTTC; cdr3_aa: CASSERQGDFPYEQYF
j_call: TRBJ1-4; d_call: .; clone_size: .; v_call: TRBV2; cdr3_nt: TGTGCCAGCAGTGGAGATAATGAAAAACTGTTTTTT; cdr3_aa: CASSGDNEKLFF
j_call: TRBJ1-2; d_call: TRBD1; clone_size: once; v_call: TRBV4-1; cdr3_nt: TGCGCCAGCAGCCAAATAGGGTCAGGACAGGGGAACTATGGCTACACCTTC; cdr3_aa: CASSQIGSGQGNYGYTF
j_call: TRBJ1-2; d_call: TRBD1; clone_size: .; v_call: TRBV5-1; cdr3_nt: TGCGCCAGCAGCACCGACAGGGTCGCTGGCTACACCTTC; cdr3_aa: CASSTDRVAGYTF
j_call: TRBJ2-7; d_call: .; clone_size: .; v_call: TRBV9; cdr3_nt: TGTGCCAGCAGCGTAGGTCACGGCTCCTACGAGCAGTACTTC; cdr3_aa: CASSVGHGSYEQYF
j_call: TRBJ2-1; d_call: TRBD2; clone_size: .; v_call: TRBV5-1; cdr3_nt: TGCGCCAGCAGCTGGACCGGGACTAGCGGGGGCAATGAGCAGTTCTTC; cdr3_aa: CASSWTGTSGGNEQFF
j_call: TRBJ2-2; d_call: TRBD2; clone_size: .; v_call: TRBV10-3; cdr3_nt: TGTGCCATCAGAGGACTAGCGGGGGGACTTAACACCGGGGAGCTGTTTTTT; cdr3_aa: CAIRGLAGGLNTGELFF
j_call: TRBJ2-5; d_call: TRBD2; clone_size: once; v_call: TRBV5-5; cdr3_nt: TGTGCCAGCAGCTCTCTGGCGGGGGTGATGGAGACCCAGTACTTC; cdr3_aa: CASSSLAGVMETQYF
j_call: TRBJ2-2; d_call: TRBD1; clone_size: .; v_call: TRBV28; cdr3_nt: TGTGCCAGCAGTTTAACCCACAGGGGGCACGGGGAGCTGTTTTTT; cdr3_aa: CASSLTHRGHGELFF
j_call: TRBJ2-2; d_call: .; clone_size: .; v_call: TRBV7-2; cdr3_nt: TGTGCCAGCAGTCAAAATCAGGGAGGAATTACCGGGGAGCTGTTTTTT; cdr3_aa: CASSQNQGGITGELFF
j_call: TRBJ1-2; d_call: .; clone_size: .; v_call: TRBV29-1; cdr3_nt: .; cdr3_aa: CSVATGATRALRF
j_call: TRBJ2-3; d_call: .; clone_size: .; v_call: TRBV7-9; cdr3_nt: TGTGCCACAGTAGAGGCACCAGATACGCAGTATTTT; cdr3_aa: CATVEAPDTQYF
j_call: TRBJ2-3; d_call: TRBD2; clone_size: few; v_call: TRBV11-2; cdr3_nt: TGTGCCAGCAGCTTGGGGCTAGCGGGGACCACAGATACGCAGTATTTT; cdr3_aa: CASSLGLAGTTDTQYF
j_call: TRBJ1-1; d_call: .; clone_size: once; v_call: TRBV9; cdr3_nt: TGTGCCAGCAGCCCATCGAACACTGAAGCTTTCTTT; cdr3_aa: CASSPSNTEAFF
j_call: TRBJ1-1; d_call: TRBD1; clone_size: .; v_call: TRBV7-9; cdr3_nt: TGTGCCAGCAGCTCCCCCGCGGGACAGGGAGGGACTGAAGCTTTCTTT; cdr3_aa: CASSSPAGQGGTEAFF
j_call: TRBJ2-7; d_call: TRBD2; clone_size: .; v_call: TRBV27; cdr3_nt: TGTGCCAGCAAGAGGACTAGCGGCGAGCAGTACTTC; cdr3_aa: CASKRTSGEQYF